This T cell receptor (beta chain) was observed in a study of shared clonotypes between healthy human individuals. Using immunoSEQ multiplex PCR, the repertoire was profiled, and TCRdb retains in-frame clones only, with some absent. The profile shows fewer than 600,000 clones, roughly four fifths of them singletons. With 6 bases removed from V and 4 bases from J, the gap between germline ends came to 12 bases. CDR1 and CDR2 (germline): KGHSH, LQKENI. The CDR3 contains 14 residues. The chain employs TRBV18 and TRBJ2-2; no firm D call. Input material: PBMCs. This TCR derives from a middle-aged woman in good health. Some clones in this sample may be carry-over from other donors' samples. The CDR3 protein is CASSEGRRTGELFF. The CDR3 DNA sequence: TGTGCCAGCTCGGAAGGACGGCGCACCGGGGAGCTGTTTTTT. Drawing the rest from reference TRBV18 and TRBJ2-2, the complete variable domain is NAGVMQNPRHLVRRRGQEARLRCSPMKGHSHVYWYRQLPEEGLKFMVYLQKENIIDESGMPKERFSAEFPKEGPSILRIQQVVRGDSAAYFCASSEGRRTGELFFGEGSRLTVL.